This section outlines one T cell receptor (beta chain) sequence together with its context. The target antigen is unknown. This sample is part of a study of T cell responses to AZD1222 COVID-19 vaccine. Only in-frame clones appear in the TCRdb table, and some are missing; sequencing was by immunoSEQ multiplex PCR. The table includes under 150,000 clones, 92% detected once. The length of the CDR3 is 14 residues. The ends were cut back, 5 bases at V and 2 bases at J, with 12 bases in the middle. CDR1 and CDR2 from the germline V gene are MDHEN and SYDVKM. Study-wide results and limits: Recipients of two AZD1222 doses showed rising Spike-specific TCR breadth and depth. Clonal diversity may have been underestimated, and the donors were mostly white British, with more females than males.

The sequence was collected from an adult who received the AZD1222 COVID-19 vaccine. This specimen was peripheral blood, taken 28 days after the second AZD1222 dose. The chain links TRBV28 to TRBJ1-2; the D gene is possibly TRBD1 (6 bases). CDR3 DNA: TGTGCCAGCAGTAAAGGACAGTTAAACTATGGCTACACCTTC. This gives the protein CASSKGQLNYGYTF.